Presented here are 24 T cell receptor beta chains from one specimen sequenced in a study of blood T cell repertoires in COVID-19. Sequencing was performed with immunoSEQ multiplex PCR; in TCRdb, only in-frame clones are kept and a portion is missing. The data show some 140,000 clones, with roughly 83% seen just once and about 5.5% held by the top ten. Material: PBMCs or T cells enriched from blood (not recorded which). The receptors stem from a man in his forties with acute COVID-19.

The chain carries TRBV19 and TRBJ2-7, with D possibly being TRBD1 (5 bases). With 3 bases removed from V and 7 bases from J, the gap between germline ends came to 16 bases. This CDR3 is built from 14 residues. Per germline, CDR1 LNHDA and CDR2 SQIVND (reference sequence). This CDR3 is CASSIEVGLREQYF. CDR3 in DNA: TGTGCCAGTAGTATCGAGGTGGGGCTGAGGGAGCAGTACTTC. Drawing the rest from reference TRBV19 and TRBJ2-7, the complete variable domain is DGGITQSPKYLFRKEGQNVTLSCEQNLNHDAMYWYRQDPGQGLRLIYYSQIVNDFQKGDIAEGYSVSREKKESFPLTVTSAQKNPTAFYLCASSIEVGLREQYFGPGTRLTVT.

This chain connects TRBV10-3 to TRBJ2-6, with a weak D call TRBD1 (6 bases). The CDR3 contains 16 residues. V was clipped by 6 bases and J by 0 bases, with 12 bases between them. Germline CDR1 is ENHRY and CDR2 is SYGVKD. CDR3 coding DNA: TGTGCCATCAGAGCGGACAGAGGCTCTGGGGCCAACGTCCTGACTTTC. Its translation: CAIRADRGSGANVLTF.

The V and J genes are TRBV6-5 and TRBJ2-2; 8 bases are shared with TRBD1. V gave up 0 bases and J gave up 7 bases; unmatched junction bases: 7. CDR3 length: 16 residues. Germline CDR1 and CDR2: MNHEY and SVGAGI. The CDR3 loop is CASSYSRQGRNGELFF. The CDR3 DNA follows: TGTGCCAGCAGTTACTCTCGACAGGGGCGGAACGGGGAGCTGTTTTTT.

In this sample, this clone turned up a few times. The rearrangement links TRBV7-2 to TRBJ2-1; 8 nucleotides line up with TRBD2. The V gene end was trimmed by 4 bases and the J gene end by 7 bases; junction bases not matched to a gene: 9. CDR3 length: 15 amino acids. The V gene's germline CDR1 is SGHTA and CDR2 FQGNSA. CDR3 sequence: CASSSGLASLNEQFF. CDR3 DNA: TGTGCCAGCAGCTCTGGACTAGCCAGCCTAAATGAGCAGTTCTTC.

This chain joins TRBV4-1 and TRBJ1-2; 8 nucleotides line up with TRBD1. J gave up 0 bases and V 1 base, and 7 bases lay outside the gene matches. The CDR3 is 17 amino acids. Germline V gives CDR1 MGHRA, CDR2 YSYEKL. For the CDR3, the DNA is TGCGCCAGCAGCCAAGGGGGCCGGACAGGGACTAACTATGGCTACACCTTC. Protein sequence: CASSQGGRTGTNYGYTF.

The chain carries TRBV19 and TRBJ2-2; weak D call: TRBD1 (6 bases). CDR3 size: 15 residues. CDR1 is LNHDA, CDR2 SQIVND, per germline (reference sequence). Trimming removed 4 bases at V and 2 bases at J, with 11 bases between. CDR3 DNA: TGTGCCAGTAGTAGGAACAGGGCAAACACCGGGGAGCTGTTTTTT. This codes for CASSRNRANTGELFF.

The chain couples TRBV7-9 to TRBJ1-2; unclear D gene. Trimming stripped 1 base from V and 4 bases from J, with 13 bases between. Germline CDR1 SEHNR, CDR2 FQNEAQ (reference sequence). This CDR3 is built from 15 residues. CDR3 region: CASSLDHPRVYGYTF. The CDR3 DNA sequence: TGTGCCAGCAGCTTAGACCACCCGCGGGTCTATGGCTACACCTTC.

V usage is TRBV9 and J usage is TRBJ2-3; D is undetermined. V gave up 3 bases and J gave up 4 bases, with 15 bases separating them. The CDR3 contains 15 residues. Per the germline V gene, CDR1 is SGDLS and CDR2 is YYNGEE. In DNA, the CDR3 is TGTGCCAGCAGCGCACTGAGTGGGCCCCCAGATACGCAGTATTTT. Translation: CASSALSGPPDTQYF.

In its sample, this clone was seen a few times. The V gene is TRBV9, the J gene TRBJ2-5, with TRBD1 matching over 8 bases. Germline lookup yields CDR1 SGDLS and CDR2 YYNGEE. The CDR3 sequence is 14 residues long. V shed 0 bases and J 9 bases; nucleotides not matched to a gene: 7. CDR3 nucleotide sequence: TGTGCCAGCAGCGTAGCTGGACAGGGCGTAGCCCAGTACTTC. Residues: CASSVAGQGVAQYF.

The V call is TRBV28, the J call TRBJ2-7; 11 positions agree with TRBD2. The CDR3 has 16 residues. J gave up 4 bases and V 1 base, and 6 bases lay outside the gene matches. Germline V CDR1 and CDR2: MDHEN, SYDVKM. The CDR3 nucleotides read TGTGCCAGCAGTTTATCCGGACTAGCGGGCGTTTACGAGCAGTACTTC. Translating it yields CASSLSGLAGVYEQYF.

This clone was counted a single time. The J gene is TRBJ2-5, the V gene TRBV18, with D tentatively TRBD2 (7 bases). This CDR3 is built from 13 residues. CDR1 is KGHSH and CDR2 is LQKENI in the germline V gene. V gave up 2 bases and J gave up 5 bases, with 9 bases separating them. The CDR3 sequence: CASSPGGGETQYF. CDR3 nucleotide sequence: TGTGCCAGCTCACCAGGCGGGGGCGAGACCCAGTACTTC.

The V call is TRBV7-9, the J call TRBJ1-4, with 7 bases fitting TRBD1. V was clipped by 1 base and J by 7 bases; unmatched bases: 6. Per germline, CDR1 SEHNR and CDR2 FQNEAQ (reference sequence). This CDR3 is built from 15 residues. This CDR3 is CASSLETGSGEKLFF. For the CDR3, the DNA is TGTGCCAGCAGCTTAGAGACAGGGTCGGGTGAAAAACTGTTTTTT.

This clone was picked up one time. In DNA form, the CDR3 reads TGTGCCAGCAGCTTTGGACAGCGGACGGTTGTTACGGCCAAAAACATTCAGTACTTC. Protein: CASSFGQRTVVTAKNIQYF. V and J are TRBV7-2 and TRBJ2-4; perhaps TRBD1 as D (6 bases). This CDR3 comprises 19 residues. Per germline, CDR1 SGHTA and CDR2 FQGNSA. Trimming cost V 3 bases and J 1 base, with 22 bases left between them. Variable domain in full (rest from reference TRBV7-2 and TRBJ2-4): GAGVSQSPSNKVTEKGKDVELRCDPISGHTALYWYRQSLGQGLEFLIYFQGNSAPDKSGLPSDRFSAERTGGSVSTLTIQRTQQEDSAVYLCASSFGQRTVVTAKNIQYFGAGTRLSVL.

The chain has TRBV20-1 and TRBJ1-2, with TRBD1 as a possible D gene (6 bases). The CDR3 consists of 11 residues. Germline V gene data show CDR1 as DFQATT and CDR2 as SNEGSKA (reference sequence). Trimming shortened V by 1 base and J by 13 bases, and 13 bases separated the two germline ends. The CDR3 protein is CSARGGGDTTF. In DNA form, the CDR3 reads TGCAGTGCTAGAGGGGGTGGGGACACCACCTTC.

The chain links TRBV30 to TRBJ1-6, with D hard to call. The CDR3 is 12 amino acids. Germline lookup yields CDR1 GTSNPN and CDR2 SVGIG (reference sequence). Trimming removed 0 bases from V and 6 bases from J, with 3 bases in between. CDR3 in amino acids: CAWSVVNSPLHF. As DNA, the CDR3 is TGTGCCTGGAGTGTCGTTAATTCACCCCTCCACTTT.

The chain couples TRBV5-1 to TRBJ2-3; D uncertain. Germline-derived CDR1 and CDR2 are SGHRS and YFSETQ. V dropped 2 bases and J dropped 6 bases, with 13 bases sitting between them. The CDR3 is 14 residues long. CDR3 coding DNA: TGCGCCAGCAGCTTAGTGACACAACGGGATACGCAGTATTTT. Protein product: CASSLVTQRDTQYF.

V and J are TRBV4-1 and TRBJ2-7; D not certain. The germline gives CDR1 MGHRA, CDR2 YSYEKL. The CDR3 is 13 residues long. Trimming left V 3 bases short and J 3 bases short, with 9 bases between. The chain's CDR3 is CASSQTLDYEQYF. The CDR3 region has the DNA TGCGCCAGCAGCCAGACACTTGACTACGAGCAGTACTTC.

The genes are TRBV28 and TRBJ2-7; 12 positions match TRBD2. The CDR3 loop spans 14 amino acids. The ends lost 5 bases at V and 7 bases at J; junction bases unmatched: 6. CDR1 is MDHEN, CDR2 SYDVKM, per germline. The chain's CDR3 is CASSGLAGMPEQYF. The CDR3 DNA sequence: TGTGCCAGCAGTGGACTAGCGGGGATGCCTGAGCAGTACTTC.

The CDR3 DNA follows: TGCGCCAGCAGCCAAGTCCTGGGACAGGGGAGGGCTGAAGCTTTCTTT. Translating it yields CASSQVLGQGRAEAFF. The V gene is TRBV4-3, the J gene TRBJ1-1; 10 nucleotides agree with TRBD1. V shed 1 base, J shed 6 bases, and the junction held 8 bases outside the gene matches. Germline V lookup: CDR1 LGHNA, CDR2 YSLEER. This CDR3 contains 16 residues.

V gene TRBV28 combines with J gene TRBJ1-3; 7 bases align to TRBD1. This CDR3 is built from 16 residues. V trimming: 5 bases; J trimming: 3 bases; junction bases outside the gene matches: 10. Germline V gives CDR1 MDHEN, CDR2 SYDVKM. The CDR3 DNA is TGTGCCAGCAGTACCCCTTACAGGGGCGATGGAAACACCATATATTTT. It translates to CASSTPYRGDGNTIYF.

V is TRBV11-2 and J is TRBJ1-1; 8 bases are shared with TRBD1. V dropped 3 bases and J dropped 4; count of bases not matched to a gene: 1. The CDR3 has 13 amino acids. Germline values: CDR1 SGHAT, CDR2 FQNNGV. This CDR3 reads CASSFGQGTEAFF. The CDR3 DNA reads as TGTGCCAGCAGCTTTGGACAGGGCACTGAAGCTTTCTTT.

This rearrangement joins TRBV7-2 to TRBJ1-3; D is uncertain. V lost 1 base and J lost 0, with 16 bases in between. Germline V gene sequence: CDR1 SGHTA, CDR2 FQGNSA. The CDR3 runs 18 residues. The chain's CDR3 is CASSLVLGLTFSGNTIYF. The CDR3 coding sequence is TGTGCCAGCAGCTTAGTTCTGGGCCTTACTTTCTCTGGAAACACCATATATTTT.

This chain connects TRBV7-6 to TRBJ2-7, with 10 nucleotides matching TRBD2. The CDR3 is 16 residues long. CDR1 SGHVS and CDR2 FNYEAQ come from the germline V gene. With 1 base clipped from V and 5 bases from J, the junction kept 8 bases outside the gene matches. CDR3 sequence reads: CASSLGSSGREDEQYF. The CDR3 DNA is TGTGCCAGCAGCTTAGGTTCGAGCGGGAGGGAGGACGAGCAGTACTTC.

The chain carries TRBV28 and TRBJ1-1, with D maybe TRBD1 (6 bases). From germline, CDR1 is MDHEN and CDR2 SYDVKM. The CDR3 runs 15 residues. With 7 bases removed from V and 0 bases from J, the gap between germline ends came to 15 bases. The CDR3 DNA follows: TGTGCCAGCAACCGACAGGAACTTATGAACACTGAAGCTTTCTTT. Translated, it gives CASNRQELMNTEAFF.